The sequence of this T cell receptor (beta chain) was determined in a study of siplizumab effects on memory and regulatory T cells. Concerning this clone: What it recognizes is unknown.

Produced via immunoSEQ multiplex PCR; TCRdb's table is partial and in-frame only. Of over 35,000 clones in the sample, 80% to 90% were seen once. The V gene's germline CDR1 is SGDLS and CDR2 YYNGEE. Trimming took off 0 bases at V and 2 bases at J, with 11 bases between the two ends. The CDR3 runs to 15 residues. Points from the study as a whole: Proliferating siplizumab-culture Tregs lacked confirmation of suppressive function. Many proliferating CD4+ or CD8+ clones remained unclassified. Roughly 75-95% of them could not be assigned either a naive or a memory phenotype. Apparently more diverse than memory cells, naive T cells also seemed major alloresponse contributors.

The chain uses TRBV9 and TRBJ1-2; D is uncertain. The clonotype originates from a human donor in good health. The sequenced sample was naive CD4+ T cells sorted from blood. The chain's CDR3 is CASSVESLGNYGYTF. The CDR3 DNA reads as TGTGCCAGCAGCGTAGAATCACTTGGAAACTATGGCTACACCTTC.